This T cell receptor (beta chain) was observed in a study of shared T cell receptors in the human thymus. Assay: immunoSEQ multiplex PCR; the TCRdb copy retains only in-frame clones and omits some. The sample shows roughly 710,000 clones, approximately 83% of them seen only once. Germline V lookup: CDR1 SGHTA, CDR2 FQGNSA. The CDR3 loop spans 13 amino acids. The V end was cut by 5 bases, the J end by 7 bases, with 15 bases between. These data were also filed under a second study, of human thymus T cells. That study reports: Donation came from healthy Finnish infants having corrective surgery for congenital heart defects. Thymic resections from corrective heart surgery supplied the tissue. V and J genes seemed to be used with bias in thymic and blood repertoires.

The specimen was thymocytes. The receptor was derived from a girl less than two years old with a congenital heart defect. The chain couples TRBV7-2 to TRBJ2-7; D perhaps matches TRBD1 (6 bases). CDR3 residues: CASSPTGVKEQYF. The CDR3 coding sequence is TGTGCCAGCAGCCCGACAGGCGTCAAAGAGCAGTACTTC.